The rows below give T cell receptor beta chains drawn from one sample of a study of blood T cells in healthy people across ages. TCRdb redid the calling of the 5' RACE reads with MiXCR, one entry per CDR3 protein. The sample has about 900,000 distinct CDR3 sequences, under 50% seen once. What was sequenced was blood. The receptors come from a man under 40 in good health. The CDR3 runs from the conserved cysteine through the conserved F or W. Each record gives: D gene, V gene, clone size, J gene, CDR3 DNA, CDR3 protein. D genes are given only for firm matches. Expanded clones get a size class; other rows say once, few or many, or leave the size out.

D: .
V: TRBV24-1
size: .
J: TRBJ2-3
DNA: TGTGCCACCAGTGATTCAACACGAGATACGCAGTATTTT
CDR3: CATSDSTRDTQYF

D: TRBD1
V: TRBV20-1
size: few
J: TRBJ2-7
DNA: TGCAGTGCACCGGGACAGGTTCACGAGCAGTACTTC
CDR3: CSAPGQVHEQYF

D: TRBD2
V: TRBV15
size: .
J: TRBJ2-4
DNA: TGTGCCACCAGCAGAGGAGCAGGGAGGGACATTCAGTACTTC
CDR3: CATSRGAGRDIQYF

D: .
V: TRBV6-2/TRBV6-3
size: .
J: TRBJ1-6
DNA: TGTGCCAGCAGTTTACCGACCGGTTCACCCCTCCACTTT
CDR3: CASSLPTGSPLHF

D: .
V: TRBV18
size: .
J: TRBJ2-5
DNA: TGTGCCAGCTCACCTTATACCGGGGAAGAGACCCAGTACTTC
CDR3: CASSPYTGEETQYF

D: .
V: TRBV29-1
size: few
J: TRBJ2-7
DNA: TGCAGCGTTGAAGGGACGACCGACGAGCAGTACTTC
CDR3: CSVEGTTDEQYF

D: .
V: TRBV6-5
size: .
J: TRBJ1-4
DNA: TGTGCCAGCAGCTCGGGCAGACTCACAACTAATGAAAAACTGTTTTTT
CDR3: CASSSGRLTTNEKLFF

D: .
V: TRBV6-5
size: few
J: TRBJ2-4
DNA: TGTGCCAGCAGTTACGACCCGGAGGGTCTAGCCAAAAACATTCAGTACTTC
CDR3: CASSYDPEGLAKNIQYF

D: .
V: TRBV29-1
size: .
J: TRBJ2-5
DNA: TGCAGCGTTGCCAGATACCAAGAGACCCAGTACTTC
CDR3: CSVARYQETQYF

D: .
V: TRBV27
size: .
J: TRBJ1-2
DNA: TGTGCCAGCGCGAGGGGTGGGGACGGCTACACCTTC
CDR3: CASARGGDGYTF

D: TRBD2
V: TRBV7-2
size: many
J: TRBJ2-1
DNA: TGTGCCAGCAGCTCCGACCAGACTAGCGGGGGGTACTACAATGAGCAGTTCTTC
CDR3: CASSSDQTSGGYYNEQFF

D: .
V: TRBV4-1
size: many
J: TRBJ1-1
DNA: TGCGCCAGCAGCCAAGGTTTATTGGGGAGAAGGTTGAACACTGAAGCTTTCTTT
CDR3: CASSQGLLGRRLNTEAFF

D: .
V: TRBV9
size: .
J: TRBJ2-1
DNA: TGTGCCAGCAGCGCCGAAGGACACGCCTACAATGAGCAGTTCTTC
CDR3: CASSAEGHAYNEQFF

D: TRBD1
V: TRBV6-6
size: few
J: TRBJ1-5
DNA: TGTGCCAGCAGAGAACAGGGGGCACGAAATCAGCCCCAGCATTTT
CDR3: CASREQGARNQPQHF

D: TRBD1
V: TRBV5-1
size: once
J: TRBJ1-6
DNA: TGCGCCAGCAGCCTCCAGGGGCAGGGGGGAAATTCACCCCTCCACTTT
CDR3: CASSLQGQGGNSPLHF

D: .
V: TRBV12-3/TRBV12-4
size: .
J: TRBJ1-4
DNA: TGTGCCAGCAGCGATCGACAGATCCTTAATGAAAAACTGTTTTTT
CDR3: CASSDRQILNEKLFF

D: .
V: TRBV20-1
size: .
J: TRBJ2-2
DNA: TGCAGTGCCAGCCGGACAATCCACACCGGGGAGCTGTTTTTT
CDR3: CSASRTIHTGELFF

D: .
V: TRBV11-1
size: .
J: TRBJ2-5
DNA: TGTGCCAGCAGCTCCCTACTATTGGGTGAGACCCAGTACTTC
CDR3: CASSSLLLGETQYF

D: .
V: TRBV28
size: many
J: TRBJ2-3
DNA: TGTGCCAGCAGCTCCTCTAGGGCGCAGTATTTT
CDR3: CASSSSRAQYF

D: .
V: TRBV3-1
size: .
J: TRBJ1-2
DNA: TGTGCCAGCAGCCAAGGGGCAGGATTACAAAACTATGGCTACACCTTC
CDR3: CASSQGAGLQNYGYTF

D: TRBD1
V: TRBV14
size: .
J: TRBJ1-6
DNA: TGTGCCAGCAGGTTCGGGACAGGCGGACCCCTCCACTTT
CDR3: CASRFGTGGPLHF

D: TRBD1
V: TRBV6-4
size: many
J: TRBJ1-6
DNA: TGTGCCAGCAGTGACGGTCAGGGGGCTTCACCCCTCCACTTT
CDR3: CASSDGQGASPLHF

D: TRBD2
V: TRBV7-2
size: .
J: TRBJ2-1
DNA: TGTGCCAGCAGCTTGAGGGAGCGGGGGGGCTACAATGAGCAGTTCTTC
CDR3: CASSLRERGGYNEQFF

D: .
V: TRBV11-1
size: .
J: TRBJ2-7
DNA: TGTGCCAGCAGCCCCTGGGCCGGGACACACCTTTCCGAGCAGTACTTC
CDR3: CASSPWAGTHLSEQYF

D: TRBD2
V: TRBV28
size: .
J: TRBJ2-5
DNA: TGTGCCAGCACCTTGAGGAGACTAGCGGGGCACCAAGAGACCCAGTACTTC
CDR3: CASTLRRLAGHQETQYF

D: TRBD2
V: TRBV20-1
size: .
J: TRBJ2-3
DNA: TGCAGTGCTGGCTCGACTAGCGGTAGGGCAGATACGCAGTATTTT
CDR3: CSAGSTSGRADTQYF

D: TRBD2
V: TRBV6-2/TRBV6-3
size: .
J: TRBJ2-5
DNA: TGTGCCAGCAGTCCTATTCTTAGCGGGGGGGCGAAGACCCAGTACTTC
CDR3: CASSPILSGGAKTQYF

D: .
V: TRBV7-8
size: .
J: TRBJ2-3
DNA: TGTGCCAGCAGCGGGATGGGAGGAGATACGCAGTATTTT
CDR3: CASSGMGGDTQYF

D: TRBD1
V: TRBV29-1
size: many
J: TRBJ2-4
DNA: TGCGCAGGGGGCGCGGCCAAAAACATTCAGTACTTC
CDR3: CAGGAAKNIQYF

D: TRBD1
V: TRBV20-1
size: .
J: TRBJ2-7
DNA: TGCAGTCCTGGGACAGATACCTACGAGCAGTACTTC
CDR3: CSPGTDTYEQYF

D: .
V: TRBV21-1
size: .
J: TRBJ1-2
DNA: TGTGCCAGCAGAATCTACAGGGGGGTTTACTATGGCTACACCTTC
CDR3: CASRIYRGVYYGYTF

D: TRBD2
V: TRBV4-1
size: .
J: TRBJ2-1
DNA: TGCGCCAGCAGCCGAAGTCCTAGCGGCATATACAATGAGCAGTTCTTC
CDR3: CASSRSPSGIYNEQFF

D: TRBD1
V: TRBV5-1
size: few
J: TRBJ1-2
DNA: TGCGCCAGCAGTTTTGTTGAAGGACAGGGAGACTATGGCTACACCTTC
CDR3: CASSFVEGQGDYGYTF

D: TRBD1
V: TRBV20-1
size: once
J: TRBJ2-7
DNA: TGCAGTGCCACCCCGACAGGGGACTACGAGCAGTACTTC
CDR3: CSATPTGDYEQYF

D: .
V: TRBV4-1
size: few
J: TRBJ2-7
DNA: TGCGCCAGCAGCCAGACGGAAGCCTACGAGCAGTACTTC
CDR3: CASSQTEAYEQYF

D: .
V: TRBV20-1
size: once
J: TRBJ1-1
DNA: TGCAGTGCTAGACTAGCATTGGCGAGGGAGATAAACACTGAAGCTTTCTTT
CDR3: CSARLALAREINTEAFF

D: .
V: TRBV5-1
size: .
J: TRBJ1-6
DNA: TGCGCCAGCAGCTTTTCCTTGGGACCCCTCCACTTT
CDR3: CASSFSLGPLHF

D: .
V: TRBV3-1
size: once
J: TRBJ1-2
DNA: TGTGCCAGCAGCCAAGGTTTGAAGGATTCCTTTGGCTACACCTTC
CDR3: CASSQGLKDSFGYTF

D: TRBD2
V: TRBV11-3
size: .
J: TRBJ2-2
DNA: TGTGCCAGCAGCTTGGGACTAGCGGCCACCGGGGAGCTGTTTTTT
CDR3: CASSLGLAATGELFF

D: .
V: TRBV28
size: .
J: TRBJ2-7
DNA: TGTGCCAGCAGTTACGGTGATGCGGGAACCTACGAGCAGTACTTC
CDR3: CASSYGDAGTYEQYF

D: .
V: TRBV2
size: .
J: TRBJ2-7
DNA: TGTGCCAGCATCCGGGGTAAGCTGAGCTACGAGCAGTACTTC
CDR3: CASIRGKLSYEQYF

D: .
V: TRBV3-1
size: .
J: TRBJ2-1
DNA: TGTGCCAGCAGCCAAGAGGTTAGCAGATACAATGAGCAGTTCTTC
CDR3: CASSQEVSRYNEQFF

D: .
V: TRBV4-1
size: .
J: TRBJ2-7
DNA: TGCGCCAGCAGCCAACCTGGGCTAGCTTCCTACGAGCAGTACTTC
CDR3: CASSQPGLASYEQYF

D: .
V: TRBV14
size: .
J: TRBJ1-6
DNA: TGTGCCAGCAGCCAACGTGGGGGGGGTGCTTCACCCCTCCACTTT
CDR3: CASSQRGGGASPLHF